Each of the 16 T cell receptor beta chains below was sequenced from the same sample in a study of blood T cells in healthy people across ages. The second PCR ran roughly 7 to 11 cycles with a sample-barcoded 5' primer and J-beta primers. TCRdb passed the 5' RACE reads through MiXCR, listing each CDR3 protein once. Among 870,000 or so distinct CDR3 sequences, less than 35% were seen once, and the ten largest hold roughly 17%. The sequenced material came from blood. The receptors shown here come from an elderly woman in good health.

This clonotype was seen repeatedly, ten times or more. The CDR3 coding sequence is TGCGCCAGCAGCCTAGACCCTAACAGGGATAATTCACCCCTCCACTTT. It encodes CASSLDPNRDNSPLHF. V is TRBV4-3 and J is TRBJ1-6; D is perhaps TRBD1 (6 bases). The CDR3 runs 16 residues. Trimming stripped 4 bases from V and 5 bases from J, with 15 bases between. The germline V gene has CDR1 LGHNA and CDR2 YSLEER.

This clonotype was observed many times. The chain employs TRBV6-2 or TRBV6-3 and TRBJ1-5, with D unresolved. Germline CDR1 reads MNHEY; CDR2 reads SVGEGT. V was clipped by 7 bases and J by 5 bases, with 15 bases between them. The CDR3 has 14 amino acids. The CDR3 is CASKGGQAYQPQHF. The CDR3 bases are TGTGCCAGCAAGGGTGGGCAGGCGTATCAGCCCCAGCATTTT.

A remark on this clonotype: A read error may explain this, as a much larger clone is one base away. V and J are TRBV12-3 or TRBV12-4 and TRBJ2-3, with a weak D call TRBD1 (5 bases). This CDR3 is 15 amino acids long. V was cut by 8 bases and J by 0 bases, with 15 bases left in between. The CDR3 DNA follows: TGTGCCAGCCGTTACGCCAGGGTGAGCACAGATACGCAGTATTTT. Residues: CASRYARVSTDTQYF.

The chain uses TRBV28 and TRBJ2-7; D unresolved. The CDR3 is made up of 12 amino acids. The V end lost 0 bases, the J end lost 5 bases, and 5 bases lay between the germline ends. Germline CDR1 is MDHEN and CDR2 is SYDVKM. CDR3 loop: CASSLWVDEQYF. The CDR3 DNA is TGTGCCAGCAGTTTATGGGTCGACGAGCAGTACTTC. The full variable domain, rest sourced from reference TRBV28 and TRBJ2-7, is DVKVTQSSRYLVKRTGEKVFLECVQDMDHENMFWYRQDPGLGLRLIYFSYDVKMKEKGDIPEGYSVSREKKERFSLILESASTNQTSMYLCASSLWVDEQYFGPGTRLTVT.

This sequence joins TRBV6-5 and TRBJ2-1; D is perhaps TRBD1 (6 bases). The CDR3 contains 15 residues. Trimming stripped 2 bases from V and 0 bases from J, with 8 bases between. Germline lookup yields CDR1 MNHEY and CDR2 SVGAGI. The CDR3 spells CASSYQQGSYNEQFF. The CDR3 DNA is TGTGCCAGCAGTTACCAACAGGGCTCCTACAATGAGCAGTTCTTC.

This clonotype was detected ten times or more. This sequence joins TRBV7-2 and TRBJ2-1; 8 bases align to TRBD1. Germline CDR1 and CDR2: SGHTA and FQGNSA. Trimming at V came to 2 bases and at J to 1 base, leaving 7 bases not matched to a gene. There are 17 residues in the CDR3. CDR3 protein: CASSLLTGASSYNEQFF. CDR3 DNA sequence: TGTGCCAGCAGCTTACTGACAGGGGCCAGTTCCTACAATGAGCAGTTCTTC. The whole variable domain, remainder taken from reference TRBV7-2 and TRBJ2-1, is GAGVSQSPSNKVTEKGKDVELRCDPISGHTALYWYRQSLGQGLEFLIYFQGNSAPDKSGLPSDRFSAERTGGSVSTLTIQRTQQEDSAVYLCASSLLTGASSYNEQFFGPGTRLTVL.

With regard to this clonotype: This may be a read error, as it is one base from a much larger clone. Without the conserved terminal phenylalanine or tryptophan, this CDR3 likely stems from a read error. The V call is TRBV28, the J call TRBJ2-5, with 7 bases identical to TRBD2. The DNA end lines up better with TRBJ2-7; the J call may be wrong. This CDR3 is 15 amino acids long. From germline, CDR1 is MDHEN and CDR2 SYDVKM. The CDR3 DNA reads as TGTGCCAGCAGTTTAAAGGGAGGGTTTGACTACGAGCAGTACTGC. Amino acids: CASSLKGGFDYEQYC.

This clonotype appeared a few times. The V call is TRBV30, the J call TRBJ2-3; D might be TRBD1 (6 bases). Germline V lookup: CDR1 GTSNPN, CDR2 SVGIG (reference sequence). V was pared by 5 bases and J by 2 bases, with 11 bases between. This CDR3 spans 13 amino acids. The CDR3 is CAWCTGITDTQYF. DNA for the CDR3: TGTGCCTGGTGTACAGGGATCACAGATACGCAGTATTTT.

The sample holds many counts of this clonotype. This chain joins TRBV20-1 and TRBJ1-1, with 9 bases identical to TRBD1. Germline V gene lookup returns CDR1 DFQATT and CDR2 SNEGSKA (reference sequence). Trimming cost V 3 bases and J 3 bases; bases outside gene matches: 8. This CDR3 has 15 amino acids. The CDR3 is CSASSTGGSYTEAFF. The CDR3 DNA follows: TGCAGTGCTAGTTCAACAGGGGGCTCGTACACTGAAGCTTTCTTT.

The table lists this clonotype with many counts. This sequence joins TRBV3-1 and TRBJ1-4, with no clear D. The germline V gene has CDR1 LGHDT and CDR2 YNNKEL (reference sequence). The CDR3 runs to 14 residues. V lost 4 bases to trimming and J lost 4 bases, with 10 bases between them. CDR3 in amino acids: CASSRGRSNEKLFF. The CDR3, as DNA: TGTGCCAGCAGCCGCGGACGGAGTAATGAAAAACTGTTTTTT.

Many counts were recorded for this clonotype. The chain joins TRBV7-9 to TRBJ2-4; TRBD2 is a possible D gene (6 bases). The CDR3 extends over 16 amino acids. Germline CDR1 and CDR2: SEHNR and FQNEAQ (reference sequence). The V and J ends lost 2 bases and 3 bases respectively, with 14 bases between them. CDR3: CASSLWSGVGKNIQYF. The CDR3 region has the DNA TGTGCCAGCAGCTTATGGTCGGGGGTTGGCAAAAACATTCAGTACTTC.

This clonotype has a count of ten or more. The chain recombines TRBV7-9 with TRBJ2-1; D tentatively reads TRBD1 or TRBD2 (5 bases each). The CDR3 has 14 residues. The V gene's germline CDR1 is SEHNR and CDR2 FQNEAQ (reference sequence). Trimming shortened V by 5 bases and J by 12 bases, and 20 bases separated the two germline ends. CDR3 residues: CASSRRSGDPGQFF. The CDR3 nucleotides read TGTGCCAGCAGCCGACGTTCCGGGGACCCCGGGCAGTTCTTC.

This clonotype was seen at least ten times. The chain links TRBV11-2 to TRBJ2-3, with 12 bases identical to TRBD1. With 0 bases clipped from V and 0 bases from J, the junction kept 16 bases outside the gene matches. Germline-derived CDR1 and CDR2 are SGHAT and FQNNGV. CDR3 length: 22 residues. The CDR3 spells CASSLDPYHRDRGRISTDTQYF. In nucleotides, the CDR3 is TGTGCCAGCAGCTTAGATCCCTACCACCGGGACAGGGGGCGAATTAGCACAGATACGCAGTATTTT.

The gene calls are TRBV7-9 and TRBJ1-1, with 7 positions matching TRBD1. This CDR3 spans 14 amino acids. Germline-derived CDR1 and CDR2 are SEHNR and FQNEAQ (reference sequence). The trim removed 1 base at V and 6 bases at J, leaving 5 bases unmatched. CDR3 sequence reads: CASSLEPQGAEAFF. The CDR3 DNA sequence: TGTGCCAGCAGCTTAGAACCCCAGGGGGCTGAAGCTTTCTTT.

This clonotype was counted only a few times. Given a much more abundant clone one base away, this may be a read error. The chain recombines TRBV7-2 with TRBJ2-6; D might be TRBD1 (5 bases). The CDR3 has 17 amino acids. Germline lookup yields CDR1 SGHTA and CDR2 FQGNSA. CDR3 sequence reads: CASSFLQAISGANVPTF. The CDR3 coding sequence is TGTGCCAGCAGCTTCTTACAGGCCATTTCTGGGGCCAACGTCCCGACTTTC.

In its sample, this clonotype was seen many times. CDR3 in DNA: TGCGCCAGCAGCCCGGACCTTACTCTCGGGGCCAACGTCCTGACTTTC. It yields the protein CASSPDLTLGANVLTF. The chain employs TRBV5-1 and TRBJ2-6; D is uncertain. This CDR3 has 16 residues. The germline V gene encodes CDR1 SGHRS and CDR2 YFSETQ. The ends were cut back, 4 bases at V and 4 bases at J, with 15 bases in the middle.